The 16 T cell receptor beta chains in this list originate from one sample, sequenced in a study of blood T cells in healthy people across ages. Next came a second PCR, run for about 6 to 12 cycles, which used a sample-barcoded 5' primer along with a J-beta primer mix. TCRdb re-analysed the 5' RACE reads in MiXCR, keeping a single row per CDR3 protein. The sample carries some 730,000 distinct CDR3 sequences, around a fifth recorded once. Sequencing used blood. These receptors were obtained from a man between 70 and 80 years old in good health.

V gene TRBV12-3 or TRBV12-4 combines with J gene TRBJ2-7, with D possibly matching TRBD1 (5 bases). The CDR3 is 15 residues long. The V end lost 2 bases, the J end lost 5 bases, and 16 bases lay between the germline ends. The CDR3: CASSLWGRARDEQYF. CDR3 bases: TGTGCCAGCAGTTTATGGGGCCGCGCTCGGGACGAGCAGTACTTC.

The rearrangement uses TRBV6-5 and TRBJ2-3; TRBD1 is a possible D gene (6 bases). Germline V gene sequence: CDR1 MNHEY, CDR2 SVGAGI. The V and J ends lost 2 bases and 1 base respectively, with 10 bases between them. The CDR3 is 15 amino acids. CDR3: CASSYVGGRTDTQYF. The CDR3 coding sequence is TGTGCCAGCAGTTACGTTGGGGGCCGCACAGATACGCAGTATTTT.

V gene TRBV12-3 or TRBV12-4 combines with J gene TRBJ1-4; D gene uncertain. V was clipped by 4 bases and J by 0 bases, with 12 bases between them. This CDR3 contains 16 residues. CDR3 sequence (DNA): TGTGCCAGCAGTTCCCAACCGGGAGCAACTAATGAAAAACTGTTTTTT. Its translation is CASSSQPGATNEKLFF.

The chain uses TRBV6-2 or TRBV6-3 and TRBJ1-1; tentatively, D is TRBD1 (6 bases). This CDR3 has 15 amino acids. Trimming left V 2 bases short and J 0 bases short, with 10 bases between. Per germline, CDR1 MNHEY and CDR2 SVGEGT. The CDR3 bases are TGTGCCAGCAGTTACGCAGGGGTGATGAACACTGAAGCTTTCTTT. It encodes CASSYAGVMNTEAFF.

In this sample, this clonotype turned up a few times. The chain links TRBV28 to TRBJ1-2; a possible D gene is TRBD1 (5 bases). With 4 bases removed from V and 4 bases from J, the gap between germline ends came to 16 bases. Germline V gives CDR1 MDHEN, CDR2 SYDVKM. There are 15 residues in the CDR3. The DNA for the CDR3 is TGTGCCAGCAGTTATTGGGGGGGACGGATCTATGGCTACACCTTC. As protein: CASSYWGGRIYGYTF.

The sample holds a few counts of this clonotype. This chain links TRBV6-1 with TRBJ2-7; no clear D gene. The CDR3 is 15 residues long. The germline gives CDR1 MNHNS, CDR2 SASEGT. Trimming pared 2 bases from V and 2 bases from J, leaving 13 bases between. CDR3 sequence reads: CASSEWAQPPYEQYV. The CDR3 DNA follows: TGTGCCAGCAGTGAATGGGCGCAACCCCCCTACGAGCAGTACGTC.

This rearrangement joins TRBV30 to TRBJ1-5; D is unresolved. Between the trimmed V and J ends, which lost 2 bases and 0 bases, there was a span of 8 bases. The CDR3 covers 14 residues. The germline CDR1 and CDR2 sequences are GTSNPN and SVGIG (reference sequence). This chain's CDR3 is CAWSHDSSNQPQHF. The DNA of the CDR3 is TGTGCCTGGAGTCACGACTCTAGCAATCAGCCCCAGCATTTT.

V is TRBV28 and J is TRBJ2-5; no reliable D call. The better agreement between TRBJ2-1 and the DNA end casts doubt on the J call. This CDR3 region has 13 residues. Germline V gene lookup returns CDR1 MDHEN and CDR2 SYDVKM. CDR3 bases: TGTGCCAGCACCTCGGTTTTCTACAATGAGCAGTTCTTC. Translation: CASTSVFYNEQFF.

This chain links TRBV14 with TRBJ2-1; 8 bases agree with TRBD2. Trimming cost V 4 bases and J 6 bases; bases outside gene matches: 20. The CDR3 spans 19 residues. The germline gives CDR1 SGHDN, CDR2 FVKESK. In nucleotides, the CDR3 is TGTGCCAGCAGCCCGGACCTACATCTATTCGGGAGGGCCACCAATGAGCAGTTCTTC. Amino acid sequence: CASSPDLHLFGRATNEQFF.

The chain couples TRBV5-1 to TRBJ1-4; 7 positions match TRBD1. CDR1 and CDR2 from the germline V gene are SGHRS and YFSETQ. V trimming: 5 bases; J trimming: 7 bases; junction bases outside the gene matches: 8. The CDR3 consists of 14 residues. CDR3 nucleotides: TGCGCCAGCAGACCAGACAGGGTGTCTGAAAAACTGTTTTTT. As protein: CASRPDRVSEKLFF.

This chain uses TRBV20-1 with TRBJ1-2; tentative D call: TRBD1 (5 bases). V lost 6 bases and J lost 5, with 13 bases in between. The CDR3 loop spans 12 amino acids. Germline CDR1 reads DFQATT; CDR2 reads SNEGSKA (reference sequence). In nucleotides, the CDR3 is TGCAGTGCGGGGGTGGATGGGTATGGCTACACCTTC. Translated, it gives CSAGVDGYGYTF.

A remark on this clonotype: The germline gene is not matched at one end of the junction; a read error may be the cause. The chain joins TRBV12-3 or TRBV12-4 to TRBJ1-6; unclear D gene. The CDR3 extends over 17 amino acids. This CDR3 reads CSSSLFRGSSYNSPLHF. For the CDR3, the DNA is TGTTCCAGCAGTTTATTTCGGGGTAGCTCCTATAATTCACCCCTCCACTTT.

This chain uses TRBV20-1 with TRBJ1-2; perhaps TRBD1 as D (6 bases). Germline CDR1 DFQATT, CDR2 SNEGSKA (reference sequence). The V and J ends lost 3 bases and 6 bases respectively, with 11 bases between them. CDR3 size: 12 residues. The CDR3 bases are TGCAGTGCTAGTTGGGACATCCATGGCTACACCTTC. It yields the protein CSASWDIHGYTF.

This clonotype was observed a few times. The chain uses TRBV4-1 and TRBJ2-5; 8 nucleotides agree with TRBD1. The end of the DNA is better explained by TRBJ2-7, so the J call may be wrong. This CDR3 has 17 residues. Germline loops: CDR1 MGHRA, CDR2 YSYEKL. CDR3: CASSQELGQGYSYEQYF. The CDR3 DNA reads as TGCGCCAGCAGCCAAGAGCTAGGACAGGGATACTCCTACGAGCAGTACTTC.

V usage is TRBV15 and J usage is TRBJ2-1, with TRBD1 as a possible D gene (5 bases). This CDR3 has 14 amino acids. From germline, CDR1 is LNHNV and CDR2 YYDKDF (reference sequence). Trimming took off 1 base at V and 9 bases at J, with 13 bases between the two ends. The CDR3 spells CATSRASSTGEQFF. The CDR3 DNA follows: TGTGCCACCAGCAGAGCGAGCAGCACAGGTGAGCAGTTCTTC. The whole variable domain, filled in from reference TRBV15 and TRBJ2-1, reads DAMVIQNPRYQVTQFGKPVTLSCSQTLNHNVMYWYQQKSSQAPKLLFHYYDKDFNNEADTPDNFQSRRPNTSFCFLDIRSPGLGDTAMYLCATSRASSTGEQFFGPGTRLTVL.

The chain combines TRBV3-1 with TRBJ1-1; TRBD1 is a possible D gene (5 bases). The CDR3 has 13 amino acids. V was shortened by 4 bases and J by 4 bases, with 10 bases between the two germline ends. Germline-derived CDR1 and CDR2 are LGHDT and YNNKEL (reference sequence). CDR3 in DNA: TGTGCCAGCAGCCCAGGACACAGCACTGAAGCTTTCTTT. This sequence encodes CASSPGHSTEAFF.